The rows below give T cell receptor beta chains drawn from one sample of a study of T cells expressing NK-cell markers. For each CDR3 protein, TCRdb gives one entry from its re-call of the 5' RACE reads, without DNA. In all, the sample yields 250,000 to 300,000 distinct CDR3 sequences. The sequencing sample was made of blood T cells: a sorted CD56 or NKG2C T cell subset, CD4+ or CD8+ T cells, or bulk PBMC T cells (not recorded which). Receptors were obtained from a woman between 18 and 69 years old in good health. Both conserved end residues are part of each CDR3.

>TRBJ2-6|TRBV18
CASSPTTGATSGANVLTF
>TRBJ2-6|TRBV14
CASSQDRGISGANVLTF
>TRBJ2-4|TRBV12-3/TRBV12-4
CASSPQANIQYF
>TRBJ1-5|TRBV12-3/TRBV12-4
CASSSVARSRNQPQHF
>TRBJ2-5|TRBV18
CASSPDSLQETQYF
>TRBJ1-5|TRBV13
CASSSSYSNQPQHF
>TRBJ2-3|TRBV20-1
CSASAEHTQYF
>TRBJ1-2|TRBV20-1
CSARQVANYGYTF
>TRBJ2-7|TRBV4-2
CASSHTLPGTSGSGQYF
>TRBJ1-1|TRBV5-1
CASSHRTMNTEAFF
>TRBJ2-1|TRBV20-1
CSASTGAYNEQFF
>TRBJ2-1|TRBV15
CATSMKQLLAGAYNEQFF
>TRBJ2-2|TRBV6-1
CAIRGAGASNTGELFF
>TRBJ1-2|TRBV5-6
CASRRQGRDYGYTF
>TRBJ2-7|TRBV6-5
CASSFLGTSGTYEQYF
>TRBJ2-3|TRBV7-2
CASSLEGSGVTDTQYF
>TRBJ2-2|TRBV6-2/TRBV6-3
CASSPIGAGELFF
>TRBJ1-2|TRBV20-1
CSALRGAAYTF
>TRBJ2-7|TRBV20-1
CSARDVGEAGEQYF
>TRBJ2-3|TRBV6-1
CASRLAGSGTQYF
>TRBJ2-3|TRBV9
CASSVAGAAPSTDTQYF
>TRBJ2-7|TRBV4-2
CASRDSHSSGHEQYF